This T cell receptor (beta chain) was sequenced in a study of T-cell memory formation after mild COVID-19. For the study at large: TCR clusters were largely donor specific.

Overall study results and limits: Shrinking CD4+ clones resided mostly in CM and EM, and CD8+ ones in EMRA.

Using its own MiXCR run on the 5' RACE reads, TCRdb lists one record per CDR3 protein. The sample includes fewer than 50,000 distinct CDR3 sequences, around 7.2% of them seen just once. Trimming pared 0 bases from V and 7 bases from J, leaving 14 bases between. Germline values: CDR1 SGDLS, CDR2 YYNGEE. This CDR3 contains 15 residues. This clonotype was seen repeatedly, ten times or more. Antigen specificity is unknown. Sequences were obtained from PBMCs or a T cell subset sorted from them (not recorded which). The origin of this receptor is a man between 18 and 29 years old who had mild COVID-19 (a few samples of this study predate the infection). Cell type and time point are not known. This chain joins TRBV9 and TRBJ1-5; D unresolved. The CDR3 spells CASSVGSGVGQPQHF. CDR3 DNA: TGTGCCAGCAGCGTAGGGTCCGGGGTCGGGCAGCCCCAGCATTTT.